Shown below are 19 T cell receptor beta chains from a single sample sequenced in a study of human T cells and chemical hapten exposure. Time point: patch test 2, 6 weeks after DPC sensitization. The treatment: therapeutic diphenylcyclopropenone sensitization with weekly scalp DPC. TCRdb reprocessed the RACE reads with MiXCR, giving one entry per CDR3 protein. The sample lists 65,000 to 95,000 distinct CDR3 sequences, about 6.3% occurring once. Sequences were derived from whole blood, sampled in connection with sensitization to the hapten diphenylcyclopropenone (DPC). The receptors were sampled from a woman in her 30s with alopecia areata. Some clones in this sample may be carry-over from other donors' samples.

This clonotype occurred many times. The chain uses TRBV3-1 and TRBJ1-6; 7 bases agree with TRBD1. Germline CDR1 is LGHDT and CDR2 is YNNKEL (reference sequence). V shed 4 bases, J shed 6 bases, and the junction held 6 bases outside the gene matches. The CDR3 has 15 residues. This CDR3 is CASSLSGTANSPLHF. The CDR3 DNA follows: TGTGCCAGCAGCCTCTCCGGGACAGCTAATTCACCCCTCCACTTT.

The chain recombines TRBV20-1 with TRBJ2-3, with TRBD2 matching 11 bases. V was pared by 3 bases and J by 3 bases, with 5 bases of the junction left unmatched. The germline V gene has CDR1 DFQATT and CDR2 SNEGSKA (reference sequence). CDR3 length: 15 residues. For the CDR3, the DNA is TGCAGTGCTAGCGCCGCTAGCGGGGGGACAGATACGCAGTATTTT. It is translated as CSASAASGGTDTQYF.

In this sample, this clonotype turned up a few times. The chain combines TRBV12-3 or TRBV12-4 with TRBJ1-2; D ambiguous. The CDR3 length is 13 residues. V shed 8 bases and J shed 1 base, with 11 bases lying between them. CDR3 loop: CASGLQLNYGYTF. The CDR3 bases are TGTGCCAGCGGATTACAACTTAACTATGGCTACACCTTC.

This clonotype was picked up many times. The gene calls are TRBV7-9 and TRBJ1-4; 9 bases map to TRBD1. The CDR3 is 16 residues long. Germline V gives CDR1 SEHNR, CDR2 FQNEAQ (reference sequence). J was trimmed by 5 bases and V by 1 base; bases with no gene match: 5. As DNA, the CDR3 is TGTGCCAGCAGCTTAGGAAGAGGACAGGGGAATGAAAAACTGTTTTTT. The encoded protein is CASSLGRGQGNEKLFF.

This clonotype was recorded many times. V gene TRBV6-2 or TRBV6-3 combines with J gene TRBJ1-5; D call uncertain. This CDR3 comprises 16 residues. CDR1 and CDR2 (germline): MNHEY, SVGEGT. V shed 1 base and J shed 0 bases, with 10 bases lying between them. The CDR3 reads CASSYLEVNSNQPQHF. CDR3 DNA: TGTGCCAGCAGTTACTTGGAGGTTAATAGCAATCAGCCCCAGCATTTT.

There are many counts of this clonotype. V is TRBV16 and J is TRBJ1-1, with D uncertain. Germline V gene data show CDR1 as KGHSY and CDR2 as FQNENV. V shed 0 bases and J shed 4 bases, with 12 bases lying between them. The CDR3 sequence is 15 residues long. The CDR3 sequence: CASSQSTVQPTEAFF. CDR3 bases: TGTGCCAGCAGCCAATCCACAGTGCAGCCCACTGAAGCTTTCTTT.

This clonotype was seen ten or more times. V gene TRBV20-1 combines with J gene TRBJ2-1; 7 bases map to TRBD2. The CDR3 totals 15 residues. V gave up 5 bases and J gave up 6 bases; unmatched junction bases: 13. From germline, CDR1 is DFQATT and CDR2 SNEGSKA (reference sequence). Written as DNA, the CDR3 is TGCAGTGCTGGGCGGGGGACCCTACAAGTCAATGAGCAGTTCTTC. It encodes CSAGRGTLQVNEQFF.

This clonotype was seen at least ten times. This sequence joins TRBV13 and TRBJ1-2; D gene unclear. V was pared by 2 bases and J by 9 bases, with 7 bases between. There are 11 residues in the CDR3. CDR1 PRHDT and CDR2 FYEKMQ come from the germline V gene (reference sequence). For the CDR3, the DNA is TGTGCCAGCAGCTTAACCGGTAGCTACACCTTC. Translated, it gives CASSLTGSYTF.

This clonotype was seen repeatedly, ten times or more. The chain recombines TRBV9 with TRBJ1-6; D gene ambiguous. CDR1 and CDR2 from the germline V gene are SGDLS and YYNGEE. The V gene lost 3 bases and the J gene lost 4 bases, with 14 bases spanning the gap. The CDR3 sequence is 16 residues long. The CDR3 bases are TGTGCCAGCAGCGGCGGAGAGCAGGCTTATAATTCACCCCTCCACTTT. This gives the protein CASSGGEQAYNSPLHF.

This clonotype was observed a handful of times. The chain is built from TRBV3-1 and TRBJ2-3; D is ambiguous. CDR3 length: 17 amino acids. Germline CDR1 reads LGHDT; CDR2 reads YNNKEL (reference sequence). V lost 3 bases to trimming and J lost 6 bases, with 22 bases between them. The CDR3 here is CASSHTRPPLTSDTQYF. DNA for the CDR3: TGTGCCAGCAGCCATACACGGCCCCCTCTAACGTCGGATACGCAGTATTTT.

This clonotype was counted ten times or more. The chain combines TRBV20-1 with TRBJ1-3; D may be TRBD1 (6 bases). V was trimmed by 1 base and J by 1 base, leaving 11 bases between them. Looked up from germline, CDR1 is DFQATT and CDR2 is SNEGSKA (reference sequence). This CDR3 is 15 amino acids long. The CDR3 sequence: CSARAGTGSGNTIYF. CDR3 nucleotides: TGCAGTGCTAGAGCTGGCACAGGGTCTGGAAACACCATATATTTT.

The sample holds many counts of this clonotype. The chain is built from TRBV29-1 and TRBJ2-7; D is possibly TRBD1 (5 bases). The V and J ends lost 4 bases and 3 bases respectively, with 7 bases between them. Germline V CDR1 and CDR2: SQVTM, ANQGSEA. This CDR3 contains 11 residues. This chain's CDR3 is CSVGTNYEQYF. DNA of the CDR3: TGCAGCGTTGGGACAAACTACGAGCAGTACTTC.

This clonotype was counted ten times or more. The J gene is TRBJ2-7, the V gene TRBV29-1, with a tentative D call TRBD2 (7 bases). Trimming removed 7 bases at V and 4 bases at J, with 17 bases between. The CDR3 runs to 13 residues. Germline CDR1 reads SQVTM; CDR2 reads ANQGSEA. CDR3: CSAKGGATYEQYF. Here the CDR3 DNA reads TGCAGCGCCAAGGGGGGGGCGACTTACGAGCAGTACTTC.

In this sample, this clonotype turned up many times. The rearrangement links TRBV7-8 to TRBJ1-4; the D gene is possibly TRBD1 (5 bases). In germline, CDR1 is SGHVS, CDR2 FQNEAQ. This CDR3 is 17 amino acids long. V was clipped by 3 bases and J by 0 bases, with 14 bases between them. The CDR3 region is CASSLKNRGATNEKLFF. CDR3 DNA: TGTGCCAGCAGCTTGAAAAATCGGGGGGCAACTAATGAAAAACTGTTTTTT.

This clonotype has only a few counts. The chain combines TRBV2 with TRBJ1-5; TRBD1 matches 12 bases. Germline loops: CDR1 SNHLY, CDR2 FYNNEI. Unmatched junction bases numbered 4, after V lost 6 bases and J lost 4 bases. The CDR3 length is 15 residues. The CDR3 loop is CASRTGQGANQPQHF. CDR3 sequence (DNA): TGTGCCAGCAGGACGGGACAGGGGGCGAATCAGCCCCAGCATTTT.

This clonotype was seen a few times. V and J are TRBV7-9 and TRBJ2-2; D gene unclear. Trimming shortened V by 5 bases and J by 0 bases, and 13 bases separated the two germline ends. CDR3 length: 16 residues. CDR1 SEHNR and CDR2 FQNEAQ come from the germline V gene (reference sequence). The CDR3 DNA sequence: TGTGCCAGCAGCCCCCCGGCGGCATCGAACACCGGGGAGCTGTTTTTT. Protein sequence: CASSPPAASNTGELFF.

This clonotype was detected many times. The CDR3 here is CASSQDGVGQPQHF. The CDR3 DNA reads as TGTGCCAGCAGCCAAGACGGGGTAGGTCAGCCCCAGCATTTT. The genes are TRBV3-1 and TRBJ1-5; D remains ambiguous. Germline loops: CDR1 LGHDT, CDR2 YNNKEL (reference sequence). Trimming stripped 0 bases from V and 6 bases from J, with 9 bases between. CDR3 length: 14 residues.

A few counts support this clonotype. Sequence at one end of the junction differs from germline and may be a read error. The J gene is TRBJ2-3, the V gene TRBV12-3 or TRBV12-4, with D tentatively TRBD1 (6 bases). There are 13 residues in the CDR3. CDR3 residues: CASSLAPGHPLHF. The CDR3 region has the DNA TGTGCCAGCAGTTTAGCCCCGGGACATCCCCTACATTTT.

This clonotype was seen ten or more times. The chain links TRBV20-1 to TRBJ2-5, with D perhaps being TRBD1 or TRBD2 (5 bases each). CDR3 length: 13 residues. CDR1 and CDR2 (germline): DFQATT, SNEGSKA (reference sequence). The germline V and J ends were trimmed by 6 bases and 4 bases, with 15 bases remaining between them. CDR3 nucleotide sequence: TGCAGTGCCCGGACGGGAAGGGGAGAGACCCAGTACTTC. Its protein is CSARTGRGETQYF.